What follows are 25 T cell receptor beta chains derived from one specimen sequenced in a study of cytomegalovirus exposure and HLA in healthy donors. In the PCR, 60 Vbeta and 13 Jbeta primers were used. TCRdb's copy holds only in-frame clones and misses some; the assay was immunoSEQ multiplex PCR. Here the sample spans about 140,000 clones, about 80% being singletons. Sample: PBMCs. The origin of the receptors is a man under 40 in good health.

V and J are TRBV18 and TRBJ2-3; no clear D. Trimming removed 4 bases from V and 1 base from J, with 3 bases in between. This CDR3 is built from 12 residues. CDR1 is KGHSH and CDR2 is LQKENI in the germline V gene. The CDR3 region has the DNA TGTGCCAGCTCACGGCGCACAGATACGCAGTATTTT. Translating gives CASSRRTDTQYF. The full variable domain, rest sourced from reference TRBV18 and TRBJ2-3, is NAGVMQNPRHLVRRRGQEARLRCSPMKGHSHVYWYRQLPEEGLKFMVYLQKENIIDESGMPKERFSAEFPKEGPSILRIQQVVRGDSAAYFCASSRRTDTQYFGPGTRLTVL.

This chain joins TRBV27 and TRBJ1-2; 7 bases line up with TRBD1. The CDR3 is 14 residues long. CDR1 is MNHEY, CDR2 SMNVEV, per germline (reference sequence). The J segment lost 4 bases and the V segment lost 2 bases, leaving 4 bases of the junction unmatched. The CDR3 nucleotides are TGTGCCAGCAGTTTAGAGGGGGCCGGCTATGGCTACACCTTC. Translation: CASSLEGAGYGYTF.

The CDR3 DNA reads TGTGCCAGCAGTTTACTGGACTCCTCCTACAATGAGCAGTTCTTC. This gives the protein CASSLLDSSYNEQFF. The chain couples TRBV27 to TRBJ2-1; D possibly corresponds to TRBD2 (5 bases). This CDR3 has 15 residues. V lost 2 bases to trimming and J lost 0 bases, with 8 bases between them. Germline CDR1 MNHEY, CDR2 SMNVEV (reference sequence).

This clone showed up just once. The V and J genes are TRBV28 and TRBJ1-4; weak D call: TRBD1 (5 bases). From germline, CDR1 is MDHEN and CDR2 SYDVKM. With 2 bases removed from V and 7 bases from J, the gap between germline ends came to 17 bases. This CDR3 region has 16 residues. The CDR3 sequence: CASSLVIGDGGEKLFF. In DNA, the CDR3 is TGTGCCAGCAGTTTAGTCATTGGGGACGGGGGTGAAAAACTGTTTTTT.

This chain uses TRBV15 with TRBJ2-1; D uncertain. V gave up 0 bases and J gave up 8 bases, with 11 bases separating them. The CDR3 contains 14 residues. Germline V lookup: CDR1 LNHNV, CDR2 YYDKDF (reference sequence). CDR3 DNA: TGTGCCACCAGCAGAGATGAAGCCCGGTATGAGCAGTTCTTC. This sequence encodes CATSRDEARYEQFF.

The rearrangement joins TRBV7-9 to TRBJ2-5, with TRBD2 matching 9 bases. The V gene end was trimmed by 3 bases and the J gene end by 9 bases; junction bases not matched to a gene: 5. Germline CDR1 reads SEHNR; CDR2 reads FQNEAQ (reference sequence). The CDR3 runs to 13 residues. The CDR3 bases are TGTGCCAGCAGCTTTGCGGGGGGGGTTCCCCAGTACTTC. Residues: CASSFAGGVPQYF.

This CDR3 is CAWSPGQGYGYTF. As DNA, the CDR3 is TGTGCCTGGAGCCCGGGACAAGGGTATGGCTACACCTTC. The rearrangement links TRBV30 to TRBJ1-2; maybe TRBD1 (6 bases). Germline lookup yields CDR1 GTSNPN and CDR2 SVGIG (reference sequence). Trimming left V 3 bases short and J 5 bases short, with 13 bases between. The CDR3 contains 13 residues.

The chain recombines TRBV18 with TRBJ2-5, with D perhaps matching TRBD1 (6 bases). The end of the DNA is better explained by TRBJ2-7, so the J call may be wrong. The CDR3 consists of 16 residues. Germline loops: CDR1 KGHSH, CDR2 LQKENI. For the CDR3, the DNA is TGTGCCAGCTCACAGCGACAGGAAGAGAGCTCCTACGAGCAGTACTTC. Its protein is CASSQRQEESSYEQYF.

This clone has only a few counts. V and J are TRBV10-3 and TRBJ2-7; 8 nucleotides agree with TRBD2. V lost 6 bases to trimming and J lost 5 bases; unmatched junction nucleotides: 9. The length of the CDR3 is 14 residues. CDR1 ENHRY and CDR2 SYGVKD come from the germline V gene. CDR3 coding DNA: TGTGCCATCAGGGTGGGACTAGATTCCAACGAGCAGTACTTC. It encodes CAIRVGLDSNEQYF.

This clone was recorded once. The same CDR3 also results from other DNA sequences found in this sample. The rearrangement joins TRBV7-9 to TRBJ2-3; 8 positions match TRBD2. Germline V lookup: CDR1 SEHNR, CDR2 FQNEAQ (reference sequence). CDR3 length equals 14 residues. The trim removed 6 bases at V and 0 bases at J, leaving 2 bases unmatched. This chain's CDR3 is CASSLAGSTDTQYF. CDR3 bases: TGTGCCAGCAGTCTAGCGGGTAGCACAGATACGCAGTATTTT. Combining the CDR3 with reference TRBV7-9 and TRBJ2-3 gives the whole variable domain DTGVSQNPRHKITKRGQNVTFRCDPISEHNRLYWYRQTLGQGPEFLTYFQNEAQLEKSRLLSDRFSAERPKGSFSTLEIQRTEQGDSAMYLCASSLAGSTDTQYFGPGTRLTVL.

The chain links TRBV14 to TRBJ2-1; 11 nucleotides line up with TRBD2. V was pared by 4 bases and J by 9 bases, with 11 bases of the junction left unmatched. Germline lookup yields CDR1 SGHDN and CDR2 FVKESK. This CDR3 spans 16 amino acids. CDR3 nucleotides: TGTGCCAGCAGCCCCGCCCTAGCGGGAGGTTTAGGTGAGCAGTTCTTC. This translates into CASSPALAGGLGEQFF.

V is TRBV27 and J is TRBJ2-7, with 9 bases that match TRBD1. CDR3 length: 15 amino acids. Looked up from germline, CDR1 is MNHEY and CDR2 is SMNVEV (reference sequence). V shed 6 bases, J shed 3 bases, and the junction held 9 bases outside the gene matches. The CDR3 sequence is CASRGAGTGYYEQYF. The CDR3 DNA reads as TGTGCCAGCAGGGGGGCCGGGACAGGGTACTACGAGCAGTACTTC.

CDR3 protein: CASQIAGVSTDTQYF. CDR3 DNA sequence: TGTGCCAGCCAGATAGCGGGAGTAAGCACAGATACGCAGTATTTT. V is TRBV5-6 and J is TRBJ2-3; 9 bases are shared with TRBD2. Germline CDR1 is SGHDT and CDR2 is YYEEEE. The CDR3 runs 15 residues. With 7 bases clipped from V and 0 bases from J, the junction kept 6 bases outside the gene matches.

V gene TRBV7-2 combines with J gene TRBJ2-4; D is unclear. The V gene lost 3 bases and the J gene lost 8 bases, with 11 bases spanning the gap. Germline CDR1 reads SGHTA; CDR2 reads FQGNSA. The length of the CDR3 is 13 residues. The CDR3 coding sequence is TGTGCCAGCAGCTTTCCTCCCAGTGACATTCAGTACTTC. This gives the protein CASSFPPSDIQYF.

This clone was counted a few times. The chain employs TRBV9 and TRBJ1-5, with 7 bases identical to TRBD1. This CDR3 region has 20 residues. The V and J ends lost 3 bases and 0 bases, in that order; junction bases with no gene match: 18. The germline gives CDR1 SGDLS, CDR2 YYNGEE. Written as DNA, the CDR3 is TGTGCCAGCAGCGCCTGGTCGACAGGGTGCCCCCTTTATAGCAATCAGCCCCAGCATTTT. Protein: CASSAWSTGCPLYSNQPQHF. Using reference TRBV9 and TRBJ1-5 for the parts outside the CDR3, the full variable domain is DSGVTQTPKHLITATGQRVTLRCSPRSGDLSVYWYQQSLDQGLQFLIQYYNGEERAKGNILERFSAQQFPDLHSELNLSSLELGDSALYFCASSAWSTGCPLYSNQPQHFGDGTRLSIL.

This clone was seen just once. The rearrangement uses TRBV14 and TRBJ1-1; maybe TRBD1 (6 bases). V dropped 3 bases and J dropped 6 bases, with 14 bases sitting between them. This CDR3 region has 14 residues. Germline-derived CDR1 and CDR2 are SGHDN and FVKESK. In DNA, the CDR3 is TGTGCCAGCAGCCACTGGGGGACACGGGCTGAAGCTTTCTTT. Protein sequence: CASSHWGTRAEAFF. The whole variable domain, filled in from reference TRBV14 and TRBJ1-1, reads EAGVTQFPSHSVIEKGQTVTLRCDPISGHDNLYWYRRVMGKEIKFLLHFVKESKQDESGMPNNRFLAERTGGTYSTLKVQPAELEDSGVYFCASSHWGTRAEAFFGQGTRLTVV.

This clone was seen just once. The rearrangement uses TRBV28 and TRBJ1-5; a possible D gene is TRBD1 (6 bases). CDR1 MDHEN and CDR2 SYDVKM come from the germline V gene. The CDR3 is made up of 16 amino acids. The V and J ends lost 6 bases and 1 base respectively, with 16 bases between them. CDR3 residues: CASSLTLRGSNQPQHF. CDR3 DNA: TGTGCCAGCAGCCTCACCCTAAGGGGGAGCAATCAGCCCCAGCATTTT.

The CDR3 DNA sequence: TGTGCCAGCAGCTTGCTGATAGCTCGCACAGATACGCAGTATTTT. Translation gives CASSLLIARTDTQYF. The chain employs TRBV7-8 and TRBJ2-3; D is unclear. V dropped 3 bases and J dropped 1 base, with 11 bases sitting between them. The CDR3 contains 15 residues. The germline gives CDR1 SGHVS, CDR2 FQNEAQ.

This sequence joins TRBV5-6 and TRBJ2-7; no definite D call. The CDR3 is 12 residues long. Germline V gene sequence: CDR1 SGHDT, CDR2 YYEEEE. V lost 3 bases and J lost 6, with 10 bases in between. CDR3 amino acids: CASSYHMAEQYF. The CDR3 DNA reads as TGTGCCAGCAGCTACCACATGGCCGAGCAGTACTTC.

This chain links TRBV27 with TRBJ2-1; no clear D gene. V was shortened by 2 bases and J by 1 base, with 9 bases between the two germline ends. There are 15 residues in the CDR3. The germline CDR1 and CDR2 sequences are MNHEY and SMNVEV (reference sequence). The CDR3 sequence: CASSLRSTSYNEQFF. The CDR3, as DNA: TGTGCCAGCAGTTTAAGATCGACTTCCTACAATGAGCAGTTCTTC.

The chain has TRBV19 and TRBJ2-2, with TRBD2 matching 13 bases. Per germline, CDR1 LNHDA and CDR2 SQIVND (reference sequence). J lost 6 bases, V lost 5 bases, and 9 bases had no gene match. This CDR3 contains 17 residues. The CDR3 spells CASSVGTSGIRAGELFF. The CDR3 DNA reads TGTGCCAGTAGTGTTGGGACTAGCGGGATTCGGGCCGGGGAGCTGTTTTTT.

The chain is built from TRBV19 and TRBJ2-5; TRBD2 aligns across 7 bases. The CDR3 extends over 14 amino acids. J was trimmed by 5 bases and V by 5 bases; bases with no gene match: 8. Germline V gives CDR1 LNHDA, CDR2 SQIVND (reference sequence). The CDR3 DNA reads TGTGCCAGTAGTGTCCAGCGGGGTCCCGAGACCCAGTACTTC. This gives the protein CASSVQRGPETQYF.

This clone occurred once. This chain links TRBV11-2 with TRBJ1-4; 7 bases are a match to TRBD1. The V segment lost 4 bases and the J segment 4 bases; nucleotides outside the gene matches: 6. This CDR3 spans 15 amino acids. Germline V gene data show CDR1 as SGHAT and CDR2 as FQNNGV. CDR3 region: CASSYLGGLNEKLFF. CDR3 DNA: TGTGCCAGCAGCTACCTAGGGGGCCTTAATGAAAAACTGTTTTTT.

V and J are TRBV29-1 and TRBJ2-1, with 9 bases matching TRBD2. The CDR3 totals 14 residues. The trim removed 3 bases at V and 6 bases at J, leaving 6 bases unmatched. In germline, CDR1 is SQVTM, CDR2 ANQGSEA. The chain's CDR3 is CSVDNQREVNEQFF. DNA for the CDR3: TGCAGCGTTGATAACCAGCGGGAGGTCAATGAGCAGTTCTTC.

This clone appeared once. This chain joins TRBV28 and TRBJ2-7; possibly TRBD1 for D (5 bases). Germline V lookup: CDR1 MDHEN, CDR2 SYDVKM. CDR3 length: 14 amino acids. V lost 5 bases and J 4 bases, leaving 15 bases between the germline ends. CDR3 coding DNA: TGTGCCAGCAGTATATCAGGGTTTTCGTACGAGCAGTACTTC. Residues: CASSISGFSYEQYF. The full variable domain, rest sourced from reference TRBV28 and TRBJ2-7, is DVKVTQSSRYLVKRTGEKVFLECVQDMDHENMFWYRQDPGLGLRLIYFSYDVKMKEKGDIPEGYSVSREKKERFSLILESASTNQTSMYLCASSISGFSYEQYFGPGTRLTVT.